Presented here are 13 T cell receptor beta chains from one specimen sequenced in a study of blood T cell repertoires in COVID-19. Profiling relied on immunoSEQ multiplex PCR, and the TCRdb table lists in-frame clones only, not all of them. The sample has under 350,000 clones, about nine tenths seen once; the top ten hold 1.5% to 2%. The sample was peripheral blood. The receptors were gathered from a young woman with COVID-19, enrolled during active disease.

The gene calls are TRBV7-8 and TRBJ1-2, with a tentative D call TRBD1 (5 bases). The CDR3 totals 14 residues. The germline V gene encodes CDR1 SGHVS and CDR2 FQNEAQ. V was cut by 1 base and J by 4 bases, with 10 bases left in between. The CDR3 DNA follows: TGTGCCAGCAGCTTAGGGGGCCAGGGCTATGGCTACACCTTC. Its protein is CASSLGGQGYGYTF.

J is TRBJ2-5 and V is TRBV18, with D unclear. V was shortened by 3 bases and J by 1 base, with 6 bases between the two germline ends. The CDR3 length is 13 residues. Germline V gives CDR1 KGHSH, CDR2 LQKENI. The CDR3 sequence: CASSPQFQETQYF. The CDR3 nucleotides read TGTGCCAGCTCACCCCAATTCCAAGAGACCCAGTACTTC.

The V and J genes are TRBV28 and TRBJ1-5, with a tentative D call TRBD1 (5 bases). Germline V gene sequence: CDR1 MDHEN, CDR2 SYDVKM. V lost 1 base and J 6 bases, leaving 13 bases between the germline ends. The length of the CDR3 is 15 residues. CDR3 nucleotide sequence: TGTGCCAGCAGTTTATTGGGGGGGGGTGGTCAGCCCCAGCATTTT. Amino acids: CASSLLGGGGQPQHF. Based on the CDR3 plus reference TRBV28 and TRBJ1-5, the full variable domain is DVKVTQSSRYLVKRTGEKVFLECVQDMDHENMFWYRQDPGLGLRLIYFSYDVKMKEKGDIPEGYSVSREKKERFSLILESASTNQTSMYLCASSLLGGGGQPQHFGDGTRLSIL.

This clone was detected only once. The CDR3 DNA is TGTGCCAGCACCCGACGCGGACTAGGGGGCAATGAGCAGTTCTTC. Its protein product is CASTRRGLGGNEQFF. This chain uses TRBV28 with TRBJ2-1; possible D gene TRBD2, 7 bases. The CDR3 extends over 15 amino acids. V gave up 7 bases and J gave up 6 bases, with 19 bases separating them. CDR1 MDHEN and CDR2 SYDVKM come from the germline V gene.

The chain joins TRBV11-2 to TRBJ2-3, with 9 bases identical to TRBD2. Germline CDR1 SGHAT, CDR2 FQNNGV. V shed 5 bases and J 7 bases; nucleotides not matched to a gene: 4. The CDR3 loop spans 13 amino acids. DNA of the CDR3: TGTGCCAGCAGCGGGACTAGCTTACATACGCAGTATTTT. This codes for CASSGTSLHTQYF.

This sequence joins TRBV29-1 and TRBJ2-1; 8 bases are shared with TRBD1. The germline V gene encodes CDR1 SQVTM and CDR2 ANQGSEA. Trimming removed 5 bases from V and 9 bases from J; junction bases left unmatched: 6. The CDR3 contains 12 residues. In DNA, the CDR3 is TGCAGCGTTACGGACAGGGTGGGTGAGCAGTTCTTC. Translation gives CSVTDRVGEQFF.

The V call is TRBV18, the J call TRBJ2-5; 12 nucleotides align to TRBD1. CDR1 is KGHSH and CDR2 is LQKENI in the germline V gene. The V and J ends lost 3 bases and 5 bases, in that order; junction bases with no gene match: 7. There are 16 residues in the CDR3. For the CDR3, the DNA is TGTGCCAGCTCACCCGGGACAGGGGGCAGAGTTGAGACCCAGTACTTC. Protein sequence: CASSPGTGGRVETQYF.

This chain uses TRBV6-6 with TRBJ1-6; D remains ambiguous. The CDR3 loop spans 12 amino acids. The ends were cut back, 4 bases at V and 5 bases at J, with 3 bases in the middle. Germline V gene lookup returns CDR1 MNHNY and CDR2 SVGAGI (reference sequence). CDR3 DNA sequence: TGTGCCAGCAGTTCCGATAATTCACCCCTCCACTTT. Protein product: CASSSDNSPLHF.

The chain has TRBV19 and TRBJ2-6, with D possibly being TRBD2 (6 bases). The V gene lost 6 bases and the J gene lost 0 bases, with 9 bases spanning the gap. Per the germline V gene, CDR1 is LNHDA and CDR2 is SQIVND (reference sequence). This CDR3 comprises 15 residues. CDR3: CASRDGSSGANVLTF. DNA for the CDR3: TGTGCCAGTAGAGACGGGAGCTCTGGGGCCAACGTCCTGACTTTC.

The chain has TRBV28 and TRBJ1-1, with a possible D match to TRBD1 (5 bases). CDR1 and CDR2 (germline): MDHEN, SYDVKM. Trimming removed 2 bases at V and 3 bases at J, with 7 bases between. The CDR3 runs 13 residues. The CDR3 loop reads CASSLAGDTEAFF. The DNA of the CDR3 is TGTGCCAGCAGTTTAGCGGGGGACACTGAAGCTTTCTTT. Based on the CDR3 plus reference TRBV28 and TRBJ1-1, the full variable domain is DVKVTQSSRYLVKRTGEKVFLECVQDMDHENMFWYRQDPGLGLRLIYFSYDVKMKEKGDIPEGYSVSREKKERFSLILESASTNQTSMYLCASSLAGDTEAFFGQGTRLTVV.

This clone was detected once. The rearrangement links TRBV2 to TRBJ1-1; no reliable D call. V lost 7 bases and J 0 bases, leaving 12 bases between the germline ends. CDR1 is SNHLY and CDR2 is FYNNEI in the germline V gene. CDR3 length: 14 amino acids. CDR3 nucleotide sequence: TGTGCCAGCATCCTCAGTGCCTTGAACACTGAAGCTTTCTTT. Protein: CASILSALNTEAFF.

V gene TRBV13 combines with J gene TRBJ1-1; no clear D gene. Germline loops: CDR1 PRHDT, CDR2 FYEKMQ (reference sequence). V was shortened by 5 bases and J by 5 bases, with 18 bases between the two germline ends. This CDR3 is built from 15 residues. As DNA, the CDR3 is TGTGCCAGCAGCCCACCCGGGCGGGTCGAAACTGAAGCTTTCTTT. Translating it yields CASSPPGRVETEAFF.

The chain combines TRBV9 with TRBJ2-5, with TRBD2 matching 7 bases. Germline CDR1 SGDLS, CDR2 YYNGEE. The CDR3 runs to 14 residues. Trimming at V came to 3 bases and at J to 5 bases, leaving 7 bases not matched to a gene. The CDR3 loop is CASSAHGGTETQYF. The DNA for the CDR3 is TGTGCCAGCAGCGCCCACGGGGGGACGGAGACCCAGTACTTC.